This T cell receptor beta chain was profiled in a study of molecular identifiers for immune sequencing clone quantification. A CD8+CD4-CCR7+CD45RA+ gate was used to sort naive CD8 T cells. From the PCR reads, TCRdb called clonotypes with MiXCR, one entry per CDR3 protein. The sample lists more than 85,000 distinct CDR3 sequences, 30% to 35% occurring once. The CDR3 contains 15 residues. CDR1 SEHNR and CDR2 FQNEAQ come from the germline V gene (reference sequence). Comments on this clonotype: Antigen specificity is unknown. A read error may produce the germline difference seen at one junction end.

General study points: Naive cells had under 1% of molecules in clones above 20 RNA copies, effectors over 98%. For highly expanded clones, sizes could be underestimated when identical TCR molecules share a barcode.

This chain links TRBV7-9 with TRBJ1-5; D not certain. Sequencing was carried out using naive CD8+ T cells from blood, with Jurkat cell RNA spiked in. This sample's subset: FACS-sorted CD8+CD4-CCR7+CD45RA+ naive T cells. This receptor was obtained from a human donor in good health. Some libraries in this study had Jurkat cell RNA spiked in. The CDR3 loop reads CASCLGSSSNQPQLF. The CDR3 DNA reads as TGTGCCAGCTGCTTAGGGAGTTCTAGCAATCAGCCCCAGCTTTTT.